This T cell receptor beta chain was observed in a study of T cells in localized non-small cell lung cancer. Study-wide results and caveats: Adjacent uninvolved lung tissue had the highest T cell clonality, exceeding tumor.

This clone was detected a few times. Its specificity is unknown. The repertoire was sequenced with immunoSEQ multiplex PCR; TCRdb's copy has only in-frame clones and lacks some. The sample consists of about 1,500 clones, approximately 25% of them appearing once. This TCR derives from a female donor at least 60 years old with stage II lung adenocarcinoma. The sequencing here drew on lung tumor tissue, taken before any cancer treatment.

The CDR3 bases are TGTGCCACCGGGACAACCTGGGATGAAGCTTTCTTT. Its translation is CATGTTWDEAFF. This chain connects TRBV28 to TRBJ1-1; a possible D gene is TRBD1 (6 bases). The V and J ends lost 10 bases and 7 bases respectively, with 16 bases between them. The germline V gene encodes CDR1 MDHEN and CDR2 SYDVKM. The CDR3 has 12 residues.